This TCR beta chain was recorded in a study of Ad26.COV2.S vaccination and SARS-CoV-2 variants. The length of the CDR3 is 14 residues. V gave up 5 bases and J gave up 0 bases; unmatched junction bases: 4. Germline V gene data show CDR1 as SGHAT and CDR2 as FQNNGV. Libraries were prepared by immunoSEQ multiplex PCR; TCRdb keeps only in-frame clonotypes and omits some of them. This table has approximately 340,000 clones, roughly 94% appearing once. The material was peripheral blood, obtained after recovery from COVID-19. The chain links TRBV11-2 to TRBJ2-7; 7 bases are a match to TRBD2. This sequence originates from a human donor who had recovered from COVID-19. Here the CDR3 reads CASSTRTSSYEQYF. Written as DNA, the CDR3 is TGTGCCAGCAGCACACGGACTAGCTCCTACGAGCAGTACTTC.